This TCR beta chain came from a study of blood T cell repertoires in COVID-19. J gave up 6 bases and V 2 bases, and 5 bases lay outside the gene matches. In germline, CDR1 is LGHDT, CDR2 YNNKEL (reference sequence). The CDR3 consists of 15 residues. Individuals aged roughly 18 to 95 years were recruited from about two dozen US areas. Grouping used clinical history reported by participants in a survey and questionnaire. In the authors' methods: Counts of nucleated cells, estimated from reference gene primer amplification, were obtained. Sequencing used immunoSEQ multiplex PCR; TCRdb keeps in-frame clones, though not all of them. That table furnishes V, J and clone size, whereas the DNA furnished D and trimming. The table records over 200,000 clones, over 75% of them present only once.

J is TRBJ2-2 and V is TRBV3-1 (or the pseudogene TRBV3-2); 8 bases are shared with TRBD2. Source material: PBMCs or T cells enriched from blood (not recorded which). The clonotype was recovered from a woman aged 50 to 60 who had recovered from COVID-19. The CDR3 protein is CASSQRLAGSGELFF. The CDR3 DNA reads as TGTGCCAGCAGCCAAAGGCTAGCGGGTTCCGGGGAGCTGTTTTTT.